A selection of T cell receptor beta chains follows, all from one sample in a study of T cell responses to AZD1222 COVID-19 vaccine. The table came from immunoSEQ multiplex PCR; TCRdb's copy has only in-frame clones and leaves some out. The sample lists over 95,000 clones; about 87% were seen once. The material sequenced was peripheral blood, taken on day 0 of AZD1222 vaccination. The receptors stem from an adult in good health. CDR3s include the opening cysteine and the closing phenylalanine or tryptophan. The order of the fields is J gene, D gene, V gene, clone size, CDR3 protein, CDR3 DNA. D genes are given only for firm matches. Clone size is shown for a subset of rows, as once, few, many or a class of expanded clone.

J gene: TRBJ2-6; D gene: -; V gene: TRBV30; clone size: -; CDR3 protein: CASSQSSGANVLTF; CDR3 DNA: TGTGCTTCCTCCCAGAGCTCTGGGGCCAACGTCCTGACTTTC
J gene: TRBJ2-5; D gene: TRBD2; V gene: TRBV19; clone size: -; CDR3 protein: CASSISAGREETQYF; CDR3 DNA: TGTGCCAGTAGTATATCGGCAGGGAGGGAGGAGACCCAGTACTTC
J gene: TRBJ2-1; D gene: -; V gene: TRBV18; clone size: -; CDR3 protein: CASSPENHGTPIGYNEQFF; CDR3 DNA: TGTGCCAGCTCACCAGAGAATCACGGGACCCCCATCGGGTACAATGAGCAGTTCTTC
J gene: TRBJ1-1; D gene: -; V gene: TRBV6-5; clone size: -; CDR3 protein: CASSSQDHKRREAFF; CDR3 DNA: TGTGCCAGCAGCTCCCAAGATCATAAGCGGAGGGAAGCTTTCTTT
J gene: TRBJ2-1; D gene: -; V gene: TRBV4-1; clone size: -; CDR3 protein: CASSQTRWNEQFF; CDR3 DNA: TGCGCCAGCAGCCAAACTAGGTGGAATGAGCAGTTCTTC
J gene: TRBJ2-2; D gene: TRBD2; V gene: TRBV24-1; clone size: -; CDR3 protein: CATSRDGGTGELFF; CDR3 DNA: TGTGCCACCAGTAGGGACGGGGGGACCGGGGAGCTGTTTTTT
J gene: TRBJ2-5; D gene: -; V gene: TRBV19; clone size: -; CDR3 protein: CASSITAGTPQETQYF; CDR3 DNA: TGTGCCAGTAGTATAACTGCCGGGACACCTCAAGAGACCCAGTACTTC
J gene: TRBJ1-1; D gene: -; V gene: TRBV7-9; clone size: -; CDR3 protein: CASSAKREGAFF; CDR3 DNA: TGTGCCAGCAGCGCCAAGCGGGAGGGAGCTTTCTTT
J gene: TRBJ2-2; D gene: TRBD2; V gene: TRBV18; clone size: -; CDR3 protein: CASSPAGVYTGELFF; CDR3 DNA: TGTGCCAGCTCACCAGCGGGAGTTTATACCGGGGAGCTGTTTTTT
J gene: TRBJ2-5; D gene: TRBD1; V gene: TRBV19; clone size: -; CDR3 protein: CASRPTGSQETQYF; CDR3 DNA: TGTGCCAGTAGACCGACAGGGTCTCAAGAGACCCAGTACTTC
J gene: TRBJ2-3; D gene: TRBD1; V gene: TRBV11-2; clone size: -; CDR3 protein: CASSRGDRVTDTQYF; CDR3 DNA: TGTGCCAGCAGCCGAGGGGACAGAGTCACAGATACGCAGTATTTT
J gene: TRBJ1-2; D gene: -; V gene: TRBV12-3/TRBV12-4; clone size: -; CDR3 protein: CASSRGGYTF; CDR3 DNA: TGTGCCAGCAGCAGAGGTGGCTACACCTTC
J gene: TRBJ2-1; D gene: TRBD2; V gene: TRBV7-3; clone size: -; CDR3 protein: CASNLAGGGSYNEQFF; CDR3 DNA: TGTGCCAGCAATCTAGCGGGAGGGGGGTCCTACAATGAGCAGTTCTTC
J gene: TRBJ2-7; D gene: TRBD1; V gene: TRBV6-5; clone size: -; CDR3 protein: CASRAGQGNFYEQYF; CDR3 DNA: TGTGCCAGCAGGGCGGGACAGGGGAATTTCTACGAGCAGTACTTC
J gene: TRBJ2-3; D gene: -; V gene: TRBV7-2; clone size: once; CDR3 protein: CASSLRRSTDTQYF; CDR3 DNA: TGTGCCAGCAGCTTACGGAGATCTACAGATACGCAGTATTTT
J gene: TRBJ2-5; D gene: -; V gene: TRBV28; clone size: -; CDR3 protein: CASSLVGGGQETQYF; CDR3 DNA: TGTGCCAGCAGTTTAGTGGGAGGTGGGCAAGAGACCCAGTACTTC
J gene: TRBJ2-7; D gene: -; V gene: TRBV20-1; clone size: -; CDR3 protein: CSASRGEQYF; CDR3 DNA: TGCAGTGCTAGCCGGGGGGAGCAGTACTTC
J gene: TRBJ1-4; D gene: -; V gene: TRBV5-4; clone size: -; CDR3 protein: CASSVQQGGNEKLFF; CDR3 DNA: TGTGCCAGCAGCGTACAACAGGGCGGTAATGAAAAACTGTTTTTT
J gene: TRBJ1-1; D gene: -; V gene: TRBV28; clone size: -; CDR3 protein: CAGSLQTGEAFF; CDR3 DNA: TGTGCCGGCAGTTTACAAACAGGGGAAGCTTTCTTT
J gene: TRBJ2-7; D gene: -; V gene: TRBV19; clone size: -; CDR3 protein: CASSMWGGEQYF; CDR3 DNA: TGTGCCAGTAGTATGTGGGGAGGCGAGCAGTACTTC
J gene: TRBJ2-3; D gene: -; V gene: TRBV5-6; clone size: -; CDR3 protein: CASSALILSTDTQYF; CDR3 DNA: TGTGCCAGCTCCGCACTGATACTGAGCACAGATACGCAGTATTTT
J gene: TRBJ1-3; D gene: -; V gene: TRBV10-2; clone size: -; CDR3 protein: CASSEGTSSGNTIYF; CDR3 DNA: TGCGCCAGCAGTGAAGGGACAAGCTCTGGAAACACCATATATTTT
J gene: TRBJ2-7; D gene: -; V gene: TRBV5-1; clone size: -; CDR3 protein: CASRSTAGSYEQYF; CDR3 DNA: TGCGCCAGCAGGTCCACCGCAGGGTCCTACGAGCAGTACTTC
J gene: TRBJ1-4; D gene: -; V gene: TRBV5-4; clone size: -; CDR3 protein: CASSSGAITTNEKLFF; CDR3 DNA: TGTGCCAGCAGCTCAGGGGCCATCACAACTAATGAAAAACTGTTTTTT